The subject of this entry is one T cell receptor beta chain. As yet, its antigen is unknown. The data derive from a study of somatic mutations in cytotoxic T cells in rheumatoid arthritis. Study results and caveats: Antigen targets of the expanded CD8+ clones remained unidentified. With some 69 patients examined, several had a largest CD8+ clone exceeding 20% of CD8+ cells. Age-dependent increases in CD8+ clonality occurred in rheumatoid arthritis patients but not in healthy controls.

Clones were read by immunoSEQ multiplex PCR, and TCRdb kept only the in-frame ones, dropping some. The repertoire holds about 19,000 clones, with approximately 82% as singletons. CD4+ and CD8+ cells were isolated by positive magnetic bead selection, with purity checked by flow cytometry. The receptor was derived from an adult with rheumatoid arthritis. The sequenced sample was CD8+ T cells sorted from blood.

The CDR3 is CASTTKGLGYTF. CDR3 nucleotides: TGTGCCAGCACAACTAAAGGGCTGGGCTACACCTTC. The chain has TRBV27 and TRBJ1-2; D gene uncertain. CDR1 MNHEY and CDR2 SMNVEV come from the germline V gene (reference sequence). This CDR3 spans 12 amino acids. V was cut by 7 bases and J by 8 bases, with 14 bases left in between.